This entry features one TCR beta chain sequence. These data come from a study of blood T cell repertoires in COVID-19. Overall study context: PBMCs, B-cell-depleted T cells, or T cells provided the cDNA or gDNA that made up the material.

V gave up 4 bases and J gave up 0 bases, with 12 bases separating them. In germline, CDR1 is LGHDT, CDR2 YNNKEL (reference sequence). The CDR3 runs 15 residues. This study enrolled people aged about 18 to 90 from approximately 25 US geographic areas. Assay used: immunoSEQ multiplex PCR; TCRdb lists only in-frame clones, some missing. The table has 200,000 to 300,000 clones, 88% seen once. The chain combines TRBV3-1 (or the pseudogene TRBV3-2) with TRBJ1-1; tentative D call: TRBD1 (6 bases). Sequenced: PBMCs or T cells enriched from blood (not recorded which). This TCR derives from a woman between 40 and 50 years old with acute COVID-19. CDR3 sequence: CASSPGQPLNTEAFF. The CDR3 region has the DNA TGTGCCAGCAGCCCGGGACAACCTTTGAACACTGAAGCTTTCTTT.